This TCR beta chain was recovered during a study of blood T cell repertoires in COVID-19. Turning to the study itself: T cells, B-cell-depleted T cells, or PBMCs supplied cDNA or gDNA.

This CDR3 has 15 amino acids. With 2 bases clipped from V and 11 bases from J, the junction kept 13 bases outside the gene matches. Looked up from germline, CDR1 is GTSNPN and CDR2 is SVGIG (reference sequence). Generated by immunoSEQ multiplex PCR, the TCRdb table keeps only in-frame clones and is missing some. The data show 75,000 to 85,000 clones, just over 85% seen once. The TCR comes from a human donor in a cohort sampled during active COVID-19. What was sequenced was peripheral blood. This chain uses TRBV30 with TRBJ2-1, with TRBD2 matching 9 bases. CDR3 residues: CAWSNVRLSGGQQFF. The CDR3 coding sequence is TGTGCCTGGAGTAATGTTCGGCTTAGCGGGGGTCAGCAGTTCTTC.